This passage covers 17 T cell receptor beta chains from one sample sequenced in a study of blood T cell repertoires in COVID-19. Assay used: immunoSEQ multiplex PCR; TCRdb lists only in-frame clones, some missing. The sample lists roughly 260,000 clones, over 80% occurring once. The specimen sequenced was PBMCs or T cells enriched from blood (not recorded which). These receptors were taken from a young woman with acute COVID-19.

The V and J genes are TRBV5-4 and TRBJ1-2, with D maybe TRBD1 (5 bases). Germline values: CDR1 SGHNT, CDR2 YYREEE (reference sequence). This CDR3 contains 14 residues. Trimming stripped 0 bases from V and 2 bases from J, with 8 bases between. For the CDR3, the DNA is TGTGCCAGCAGCTTGGATGGGGGGAACTATGGCTACACCTTC. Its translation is CASSLDGGNYGYTF. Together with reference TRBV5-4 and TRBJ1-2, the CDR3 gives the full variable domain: ETGVTQSPTHLIKTRGQQVTLRCSSQSGHNTVSWYQQALGQGPQFIFQYYREEENGRGNFPPRFSGLQFPNYSSELNVNALELDDSALYLCASSLDGGNYGYTFGSGTRLTVV.

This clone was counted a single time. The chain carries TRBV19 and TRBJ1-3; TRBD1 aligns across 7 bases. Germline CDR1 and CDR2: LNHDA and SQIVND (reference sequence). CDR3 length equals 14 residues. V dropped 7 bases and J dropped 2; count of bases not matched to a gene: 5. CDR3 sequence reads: CASTAGTAGNTIYF. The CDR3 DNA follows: TGTGCCAGTACCGCGGGGACAGCTGGAAACACCATATATTTT.

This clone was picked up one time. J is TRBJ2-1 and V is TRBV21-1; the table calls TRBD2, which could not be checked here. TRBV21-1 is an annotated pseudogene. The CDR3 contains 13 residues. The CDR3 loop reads CARGTTTYNEQFF. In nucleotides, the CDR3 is TGTGCCAGAGGGACTACCACCTACAATGAGCAGTTCTTC.

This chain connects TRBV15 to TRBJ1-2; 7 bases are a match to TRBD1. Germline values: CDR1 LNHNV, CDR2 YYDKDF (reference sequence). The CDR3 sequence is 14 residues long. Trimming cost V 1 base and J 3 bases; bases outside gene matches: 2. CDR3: CATSRVGTDYGYTF. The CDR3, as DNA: TGTGCCACCAGCAGAGTGGGGACAGACTATGGCTACACCTTC.

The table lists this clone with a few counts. The CDR3 reads CASSFDSYGYTF. The CDR3, as DNA: TGTGCCAGCAGCTTTGACAGCTATGGCTACACCTTC. The chain joins TRBV11-2 to TRBJ1-2, with D perhaps TRBD1 (5 bases). V shed 3 bases and J shed 4 bases, with 6 bases lying between them. Germline V CDR1 and CDR2: SGHAT, FQNNGV. The CDR3 is 12 residues long.

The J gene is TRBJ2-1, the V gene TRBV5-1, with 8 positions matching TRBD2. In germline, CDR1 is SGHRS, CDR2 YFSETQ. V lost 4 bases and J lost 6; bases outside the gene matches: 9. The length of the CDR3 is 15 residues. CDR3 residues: CASSLRTSRGNEQFF. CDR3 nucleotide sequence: TGCGCCAGCAGCCTAAGGACTAGCCGGGGCAATGAGCAGTTCTTC.

CDR3 nucleotides: TGTGCCAGCAGCTTTAGCGGGGGCGGTGCACGTGAGCAGTTCTTC. The encoded protein is CASSFSGGGAREQFF. The V call is TRBV7-9, the J call TRBJ2-1, with 9 bases aligning to TRBD2. V dropped 3 bases and J dropped 9; count of bases not matched to a gene: 9. Germline CDR1 reads SEHNR; CDR2 reads FQNEAQ (reference sequence). CDR3 length: 15 amino acids. The variable domain in full, completed from reference TRBV7-9 and TRBJ2-1, reads DTGVSQNPRHKITKRGQNVTFRCDPISEHNRLYWYRQTLGQGPEFLTYFQNEAQLEKSRLLSDRFSAERPKGSFSTLEIQRTEQGDSAMYLCASSFSGGGAREQFFGPGTRLTVL.

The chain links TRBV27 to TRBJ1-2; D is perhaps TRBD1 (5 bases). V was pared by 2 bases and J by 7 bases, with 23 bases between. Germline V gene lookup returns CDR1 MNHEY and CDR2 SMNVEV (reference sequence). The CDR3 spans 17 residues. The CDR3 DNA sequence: TGTGCCAGCAGTTTAAACCCTTGGGGGGACCAGGGCTCTGGCTACACCTTC. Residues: CASSLNPWGDQGSGYTF.

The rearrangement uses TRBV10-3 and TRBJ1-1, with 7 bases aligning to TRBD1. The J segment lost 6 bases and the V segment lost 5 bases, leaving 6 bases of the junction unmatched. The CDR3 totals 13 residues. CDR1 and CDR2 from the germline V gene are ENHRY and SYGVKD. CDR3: CAISSTGEAEAFF. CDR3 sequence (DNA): TGTGCCATCAGTTCTACAGGGGAGGCTGAAGCTTTCTTT.

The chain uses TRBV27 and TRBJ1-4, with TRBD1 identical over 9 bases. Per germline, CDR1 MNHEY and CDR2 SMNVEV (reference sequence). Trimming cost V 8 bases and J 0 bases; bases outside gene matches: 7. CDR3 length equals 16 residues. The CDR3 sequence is CASQGGQGATNEKLFF. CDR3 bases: TGTGCCAGCCAGGGGGGACAGGGAGCAACTAATGAAAAACTGTTTTTT.

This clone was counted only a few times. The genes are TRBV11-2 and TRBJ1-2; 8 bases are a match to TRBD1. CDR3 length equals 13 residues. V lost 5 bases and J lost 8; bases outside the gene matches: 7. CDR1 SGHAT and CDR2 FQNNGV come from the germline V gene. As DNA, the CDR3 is TGTGCCAGCAGCCCGGGACAGGTTATGGGCTACACCTTC. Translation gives CASSPGQVMGYTF.

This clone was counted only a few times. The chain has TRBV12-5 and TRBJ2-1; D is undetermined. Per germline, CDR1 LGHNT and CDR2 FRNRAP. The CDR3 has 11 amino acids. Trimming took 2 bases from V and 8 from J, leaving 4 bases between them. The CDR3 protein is CASGLPDEQFF. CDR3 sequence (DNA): TGTGCTAGTGGTTTGCCAGATGAGCAGTTCTTC. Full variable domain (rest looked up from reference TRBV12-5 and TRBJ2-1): DARVTQTPRHKVTEMGQEVTMRCQPILGHNTVFWYRQTMMQGLELLAYFRNRAPLDDSGMPKDRFSAEMPDATLATLKIQPSEPRDSAVYFCASGLPDEQFFGPGTRLTVL.

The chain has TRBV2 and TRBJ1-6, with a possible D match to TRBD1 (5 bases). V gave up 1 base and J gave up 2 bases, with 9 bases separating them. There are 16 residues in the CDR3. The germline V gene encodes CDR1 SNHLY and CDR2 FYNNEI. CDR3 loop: CASSEGGRAYNSPLHF. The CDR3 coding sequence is TGTGCCAGCAGTGAAGGAGGCAGGGCCTATAATTCACCCCTCCACTTT.

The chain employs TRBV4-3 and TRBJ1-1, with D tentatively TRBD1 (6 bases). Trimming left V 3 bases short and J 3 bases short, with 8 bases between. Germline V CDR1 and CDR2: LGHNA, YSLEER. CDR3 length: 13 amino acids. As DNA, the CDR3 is TGCGCCAGCAGCCAGAACAGGGACACTGAAGCTTTCTTT. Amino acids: CASSQNRDTEAFF.

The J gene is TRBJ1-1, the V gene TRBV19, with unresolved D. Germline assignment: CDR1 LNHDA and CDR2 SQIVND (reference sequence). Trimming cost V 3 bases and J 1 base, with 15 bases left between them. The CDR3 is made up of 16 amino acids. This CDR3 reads CASSIPSSSPNTEAFF. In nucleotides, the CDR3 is TGTGCCAGTAGTATTCCTAGCAGCTCGCCGAACACTGAAGCTTTCTTT.

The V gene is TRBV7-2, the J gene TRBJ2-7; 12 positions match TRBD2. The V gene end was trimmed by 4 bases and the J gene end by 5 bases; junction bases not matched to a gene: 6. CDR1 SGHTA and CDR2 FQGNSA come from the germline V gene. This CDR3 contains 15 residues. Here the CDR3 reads CASSSLAGGQHEQYF. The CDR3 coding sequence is TGTGCCAGCAGCTCTCTAGCGGGGGGGCAGCACGAGCAGTACTTC.

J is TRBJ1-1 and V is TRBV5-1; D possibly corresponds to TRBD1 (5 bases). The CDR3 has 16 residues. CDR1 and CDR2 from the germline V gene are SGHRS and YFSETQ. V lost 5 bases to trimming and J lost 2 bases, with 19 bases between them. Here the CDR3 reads CASRPGTLPSNTEAFF. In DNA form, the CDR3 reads TGCGCCAGCAGACCCGGGACTCTTCCCTCCAACACTGAAGCTTTCTTT.